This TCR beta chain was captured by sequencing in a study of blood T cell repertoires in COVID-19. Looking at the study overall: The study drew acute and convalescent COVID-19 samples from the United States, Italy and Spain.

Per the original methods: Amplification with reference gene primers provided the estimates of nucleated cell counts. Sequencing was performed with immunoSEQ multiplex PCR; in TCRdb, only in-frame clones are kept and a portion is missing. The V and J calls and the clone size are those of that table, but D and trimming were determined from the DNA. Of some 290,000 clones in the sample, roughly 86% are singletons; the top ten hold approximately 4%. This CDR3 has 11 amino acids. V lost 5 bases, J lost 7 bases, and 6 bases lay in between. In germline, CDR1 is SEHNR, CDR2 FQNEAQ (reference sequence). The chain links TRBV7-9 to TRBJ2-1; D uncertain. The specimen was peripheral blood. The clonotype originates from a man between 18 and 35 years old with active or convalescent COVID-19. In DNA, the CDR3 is TGTGCCAGCAGCCCCGGGAATGAGCAGTTCTTC. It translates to CASSPGNEQFF. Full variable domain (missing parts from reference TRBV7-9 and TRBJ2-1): DTGVSQNPRHKITKRGQNVTFRCDPISEHNRLYWYRQTLGQGPEFLTYFQNEAQLEKSRLLSDRFSAERPKGSFSTLEIQRTEQGDSAMYLCASSPGNEQFFGPGTRLTVL.